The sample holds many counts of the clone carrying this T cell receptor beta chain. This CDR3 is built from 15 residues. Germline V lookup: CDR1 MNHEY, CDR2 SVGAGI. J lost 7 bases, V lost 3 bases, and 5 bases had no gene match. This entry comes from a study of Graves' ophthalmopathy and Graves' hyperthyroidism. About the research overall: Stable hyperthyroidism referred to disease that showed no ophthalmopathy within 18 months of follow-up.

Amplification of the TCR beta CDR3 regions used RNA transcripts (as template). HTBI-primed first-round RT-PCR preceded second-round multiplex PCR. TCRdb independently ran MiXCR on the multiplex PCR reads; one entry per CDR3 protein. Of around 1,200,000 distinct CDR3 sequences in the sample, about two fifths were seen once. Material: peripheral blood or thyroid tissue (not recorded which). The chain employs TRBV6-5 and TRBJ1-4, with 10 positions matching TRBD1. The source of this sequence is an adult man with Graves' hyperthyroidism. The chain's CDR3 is CASSYRTGGVEKLFF. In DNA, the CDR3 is TGTGCCAGCAGTTATCGGACAGGGGGTGTTGAAAAACTGTTTTTT.